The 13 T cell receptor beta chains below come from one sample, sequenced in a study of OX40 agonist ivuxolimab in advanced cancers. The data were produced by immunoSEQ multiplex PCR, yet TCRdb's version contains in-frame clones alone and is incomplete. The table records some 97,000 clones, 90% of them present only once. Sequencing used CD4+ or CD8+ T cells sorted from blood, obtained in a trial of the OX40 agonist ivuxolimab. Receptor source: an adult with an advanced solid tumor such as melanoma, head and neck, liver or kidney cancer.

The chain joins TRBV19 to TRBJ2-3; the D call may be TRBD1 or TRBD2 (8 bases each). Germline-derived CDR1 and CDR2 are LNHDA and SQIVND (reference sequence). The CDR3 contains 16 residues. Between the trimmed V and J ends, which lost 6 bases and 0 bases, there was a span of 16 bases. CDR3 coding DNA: TGTGCCAGTAGAGACAGGGGACTAGGGAGCACAGATACGCAGTATTTT. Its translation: CASRDRGLGSTDTQYF.

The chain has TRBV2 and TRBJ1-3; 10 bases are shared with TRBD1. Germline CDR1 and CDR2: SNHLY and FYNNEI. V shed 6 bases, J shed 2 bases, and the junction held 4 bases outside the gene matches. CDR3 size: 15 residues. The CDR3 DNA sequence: TGTGCCAGCAGGAAAGGACAGGGGGCTGGAAACACCATATATTTT. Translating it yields CASRKGQGAGNTIYF. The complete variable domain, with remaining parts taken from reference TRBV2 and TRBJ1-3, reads EPEVTQTPSHQVTQMGQEVILRCVPISNHLYFYWYRQILGQKVEFLVSFYNNEISEKSEIFDDQFSVERPDGSNFTLKIRSTKLEDSAMYFCASRKGQGAGNTIYFGEGSWLTVV.

CDR3 in DNA: TGCGCCAGCAGCCAAGATCCGGGGGTGAACACTGAAGCTTTCTTT. The encoded protein is CASSQDPGVNTEAFF. The rearrangement links TRBV4-3 to TRBJ1-1; TRBD1 is a possible D gene (5 bases). Germline V lookup: CDR1 LGHNA, CDR2 YSLEER. The V and J ends lost 0 bases and 0 bases respectively, with 8 bases between them. The CDR3 totals 15 residues.

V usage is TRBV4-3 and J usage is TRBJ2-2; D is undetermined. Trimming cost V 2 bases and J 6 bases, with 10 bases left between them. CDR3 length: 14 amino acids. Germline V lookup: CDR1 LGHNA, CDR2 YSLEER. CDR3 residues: CASSQLLYAGELFF. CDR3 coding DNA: TGCGCCAGCAGCCAACTTCTTTATGCCGGGGAGCTGTTTTTT.

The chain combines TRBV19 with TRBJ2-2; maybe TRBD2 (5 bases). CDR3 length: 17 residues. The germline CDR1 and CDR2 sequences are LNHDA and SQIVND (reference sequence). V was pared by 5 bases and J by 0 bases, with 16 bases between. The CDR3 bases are TGTGCCAGTAGTCGCAACCCAGGACTGACGAACACCGGGGAGCTGTTTTTT. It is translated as CASSRNPGLTNTGELFF.

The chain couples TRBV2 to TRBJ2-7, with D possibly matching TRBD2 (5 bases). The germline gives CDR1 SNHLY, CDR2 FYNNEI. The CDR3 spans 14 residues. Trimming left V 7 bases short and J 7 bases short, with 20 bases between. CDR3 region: CASTMRGGLREQYF. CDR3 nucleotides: TGTGCCAGCACAATGCGAGGAGGATTACGGGAGCAGTACTTC.

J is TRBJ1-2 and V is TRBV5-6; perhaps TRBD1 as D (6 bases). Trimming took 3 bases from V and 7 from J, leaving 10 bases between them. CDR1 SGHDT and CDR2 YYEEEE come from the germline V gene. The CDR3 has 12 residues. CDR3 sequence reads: CASSWGTSGYTF. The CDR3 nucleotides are TGTGCCAGCAGCTGGGGGACAAGTGGCTACACCTTC.

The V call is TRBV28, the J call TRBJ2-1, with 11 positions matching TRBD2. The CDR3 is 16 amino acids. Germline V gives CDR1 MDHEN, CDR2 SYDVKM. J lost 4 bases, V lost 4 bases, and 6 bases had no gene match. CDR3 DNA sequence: TGTGCCAGCAGTTCCGCCGGGACTAGCGGTTACAATGAGCAGTTCTTC. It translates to CASSSAGTSGYNEQFF.

CDR3 DNA: TGTGCCAGCAGGGGACTAAGGTACCAAGAGACCCAGTACTTC. As protein: CASRGLRYQETQYF. This chain uses TRBV28 with TRBJ2-5; 7 nucleotides agree with TRBD2. Germline trimming cut 6 bases from V and 0 bases from J; bases unmatched to any gene: 4. CDR1 is MDHEN, CDR2 SYDVKM, per germline. The CDR3 extends over 14 amino acids.

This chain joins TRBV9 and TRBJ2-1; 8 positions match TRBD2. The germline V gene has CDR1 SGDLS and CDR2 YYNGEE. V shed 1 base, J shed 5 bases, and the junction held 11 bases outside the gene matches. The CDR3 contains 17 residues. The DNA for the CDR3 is TGTGCCAGCAGCGTATTTGACGGGAGGGCCTCGAACAATGAGCAGTTCTTC. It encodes CASSVFDGRASNNEQFF.

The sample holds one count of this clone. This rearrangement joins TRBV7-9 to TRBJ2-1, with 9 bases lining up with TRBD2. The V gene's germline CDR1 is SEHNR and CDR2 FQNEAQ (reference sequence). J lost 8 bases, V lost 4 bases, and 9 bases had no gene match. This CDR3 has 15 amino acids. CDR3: CASSSQAGGPYEQFF. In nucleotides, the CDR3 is TGTGCCAGCAGCTCGCAGGCGGGAGGGCCTTATGAGCAGTTCTTC.

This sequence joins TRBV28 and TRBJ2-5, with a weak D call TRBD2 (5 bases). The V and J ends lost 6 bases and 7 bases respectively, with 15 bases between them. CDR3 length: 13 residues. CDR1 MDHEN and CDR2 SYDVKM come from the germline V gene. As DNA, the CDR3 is TGTGCCAGCAGCCGGATAGAGGGTTTGACCCAGTACTTC. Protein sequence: CASSRIEGLTQYF. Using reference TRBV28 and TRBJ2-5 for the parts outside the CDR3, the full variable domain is DVKVTQSSRYLVKRTGEKVFLECVQDMDHENMFWYRQDPGLGLRLIYFSYDVKMKEKGDIPEGYSVSREKKERFSLILESASTNQTSMYLCASSRIEGLTQYFGPGTRLLVL.

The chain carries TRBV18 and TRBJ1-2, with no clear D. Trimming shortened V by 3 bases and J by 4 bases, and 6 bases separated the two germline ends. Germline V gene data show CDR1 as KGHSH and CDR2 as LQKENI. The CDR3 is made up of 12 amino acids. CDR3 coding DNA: TGTGCCAGCTCACCTTCTGCCTATGGCTACACCTTC. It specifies CASSPSAYGYTF.